Below are 10 T cell receptor beta chains sequenced from a single sample in a study of cytomegalovirus exposure and HLA in healthy donors. Libraries were prepared by immunoSEQ multiplex PCR; TCRdb keeps only in-frame clonotypes and omits some of them. The sample contains about 180,000 clones, around 85% of which appear only once. Source material: PBMCs. The receptors here all came from a young man in good health and CMV-seropositive.

The chain joins TRBV9 to TRBJ1-5, with TRBD1 as a possible D gene (5 bases). CDR1 is SGDLS, CDR2 YYNGEE, per germline. V lost 0 bases to trimming and J lost 3 bases, with 10 bases between them. The CDR3 sequence is 15 residues long. DNA of the CDR3: TGTGCCAGCAGCGTAGCCGGACAAGACAATCAGCCCCAGCATTTT. Residues: CASSVAGQDNQPQHF.

J is TRBJ1-4 and V is TRBV6-5; 8 bases match TRBD1. The CDR3 totals 13 residues. V was pared by 8 bases and J by 10 bases, with 9 bases of the junction left unmatched. Germline assignment: CDR1 MNHEY and CDR2 SVGAGI. The CDR3 sequence is CASRAGGLGKLFF. The CDR3 region has the DNA TGTGCCAGCCGTGCAGGGGGCCTAGGAAAACTGTTTTTT.

The genes are TRBV27 and TRBJ2-5, with TRBD2 matching over 7 bases. There are 17 residues in the CDR3. CDR1 and CDR2 (germline): MNHEY, SMNVEV (reference sequence). V shed 2 bases, J shed 2 bases, and the junction held 11 bases outside the gene matches. The CDR3 DNA is TGTGCCAGCAGTTTAATCCCGCCCCCTAGCGGTCAAGAGACCCAGTACTTC. Protein sequence: CASSLIPPPSGQETQYF.

The chain has TRBV27 and TRBJ2-7, with a possible D match to TRBD2 (6 bases). CDR3 length equals 15 residues. Per germline, CDR1 MNHEY and CDR2 SMNVEV (reference sequence). V lost 5 bases and J 3 bases, leaving 17 bases between the germline ends. CDR3 sequence (DNA): TGTGCCAGCAGTCGGGAGAGCTTGGGGGGCTACGAGCAGTACTTC. Residues: CASSRESLGGYEQYF.

This chain connects TRBV19 to TRBJ2-7; D might be TRBD1 (6 bases). CDR3 size: 12 residues. Germline loops: CDR1 LNHDA, CDR2 SQIVND (reference sequence). Trimming took 8 bases from V and 5 from J, leaving 13 bases between them. The CDR3 nucleotides are TGTGCCAGTGCAGGGGATCCCAACGAGCAGTACTTC. It translates to CASAGDPNEQYF.

The CDR3, as DNA: TGTGCCAGCAGCCCCTCAACCTTCAGGGGGCGTGGGGACACTGAAGCTTTCTTT. Translation gives CASSPSTFRGRGDTEAFF. This chain uses TRBV7-8 with TRBJ1-1, with 8 nucleotides matching TRBD1. CDR3 size: 18 residues. With 5 bases clipped from V and 3 bases from J, the junction kept 17 bases outside the gene matches. Germline lookup yields CDR1 SGHVS and CDR2 FQNEAQ.

The chain uses TRBV27 and TRBJ2-3; possibly TRBD2 for D (5 bases). CDR1 and CDR2 (germline): MNHEY, SMNVEV (reference sequence). Trimming pared 8 bases from V and 7 bases from J, leaving 13 bases between. CDR3 length: 12 residues. CDR3 sequence reads: CASQTRDHTQYF. The CDR3 coding sequence is TGTGCCAGCCAAACTAGAGACCATACGCAGTATTTT.

The chain uses TRBV5-1 and TRBJ1-1, with no clear D. The V and J ends lost 0 bases and 0 bases respectively, with 9 bases between them. The germline CDR1 and CDR2 sequences are SGHRS and YFSETQ. This CDR3 spans 15 amino acids. Here the CDR3 reads CASSLVNGVNTEAFF. CDR3 in DNA: TGCGCCAGCAGCTTGGTAAATGGAGTGAACACTGAAGCTTTCTTT.

Note on this clone: Other nucleotide sequences from this sample produce the same CDR3. The rearrangement uses TRBV5-1 and TRBJ2-7, with D perhaps TRBD1 (6 bases). Trimming cost V 0 bases and J 1 base, with 8 bases left between them. There are 14 residues in the CDR3. The germline gives CDR1 SGHRS, CDR2 YFSETQ. The CDR3 is CASSLAGVSYEQYF. CDR3 bases: TGCGCCAGCAGCTTGGCAGGGGTTTCCTACGAGCAGTACTTC.

J is TRBJ2-1 and V is TRBV18, with D perhaps matching TRBD1 (6 bases). Looked up from germline, CDR1 is KGHSH and CDR2 is LQKENI. CDR3 length: 15 residues. V lost 1 base and J 5 bases, leaving 12 bases between the germline ends. CDR3: CASSPLDRLDNEQFF. CDR3 nucleotides: TGTGCCAGCTCACCACTCGACAGGTTAGACAATGAGCAGTTCTTC.